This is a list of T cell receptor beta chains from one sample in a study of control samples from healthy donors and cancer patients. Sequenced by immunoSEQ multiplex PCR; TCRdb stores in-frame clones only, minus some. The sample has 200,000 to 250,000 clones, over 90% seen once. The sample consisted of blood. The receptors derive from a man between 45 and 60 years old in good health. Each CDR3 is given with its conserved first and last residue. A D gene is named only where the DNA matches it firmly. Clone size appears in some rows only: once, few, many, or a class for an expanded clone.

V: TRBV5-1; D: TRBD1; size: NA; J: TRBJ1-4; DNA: TGCGCCAGCAGCTACGAGATTCCGCGGGGGACAGGGGATGAAAAACTGTTTTTT; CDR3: CASSYEIPRGTGDEKLFF
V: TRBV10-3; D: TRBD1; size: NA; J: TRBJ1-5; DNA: TGTGCCATCAGGGGACAGGGTGACAATCAGCCCCAGCATTTT; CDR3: CAIRGQGDNQPQHF
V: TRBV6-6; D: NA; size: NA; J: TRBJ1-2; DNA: TGTGCCAGCAGTTACGTACAGGGCTATGGCTACACCTTC; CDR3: CASSYVQGYGYTF
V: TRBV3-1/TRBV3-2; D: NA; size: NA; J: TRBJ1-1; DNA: TGTGCCAGCAGGCGGGGGAACACTGAAGCTTTCTTT; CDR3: CASRRGNTEAFF
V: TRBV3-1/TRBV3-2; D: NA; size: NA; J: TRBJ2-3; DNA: TGTGCCAGCAGCCGTCTAGCTAGCACAGATACGCAGTATTTT; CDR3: CASSRLASTDTQYF
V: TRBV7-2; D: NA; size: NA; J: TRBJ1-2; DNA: TGTGCCAGCAGCGGCGCCGGGGGTTATGGCTACACCTTC; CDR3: CASSGAGGYGYTF
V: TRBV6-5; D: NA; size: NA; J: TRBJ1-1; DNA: TGTGCCAGCAGTTACACAGGGCCACCCCTAGGGGCTTTCTTT; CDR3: CASSYTGPPLGAFF
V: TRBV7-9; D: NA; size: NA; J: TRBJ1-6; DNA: TGTGCCAGCAGCTACAGTAGCTCCTATAATTCACCCCTCCACTTT; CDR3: CASSYSSSYNSPLHF
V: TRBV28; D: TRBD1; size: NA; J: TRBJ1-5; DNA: TGTGCCAGCAGTCTAGGGACAGGGGCCAATCAGCCCCAGCATTTT; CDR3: CASSLGTGANQPQHF
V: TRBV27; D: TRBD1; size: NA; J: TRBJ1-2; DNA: TGTGCCAGCAGTTCTCATGGACAGGGGGGTACCGGCTACACCTTC; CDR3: CASSSHGQGGTGYTF
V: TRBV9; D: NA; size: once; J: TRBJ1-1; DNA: TGTGCCAGCAGCTGGGGAGACAACACTGAAGCTTTCTTT; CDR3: CASSWGDNTEAFF
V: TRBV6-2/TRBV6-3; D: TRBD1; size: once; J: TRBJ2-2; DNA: TGTGCCAGCAGTTTACGACAGGGTACCAGAGTCACCGGGGAGCTGTTTTTT; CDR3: CASSLRQGTRVTGELFF
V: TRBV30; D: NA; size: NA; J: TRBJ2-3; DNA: TGTGCCTGGAGTGTGCGGGGCACAGATACGCAGTATTTT; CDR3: CAWSVRGTDTQYF
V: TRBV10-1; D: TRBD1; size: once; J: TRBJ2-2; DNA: TGCGCCAGCAGTGTAACAGGGGGGTCGATGTTTTTT; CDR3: CASSVTGGSMFF
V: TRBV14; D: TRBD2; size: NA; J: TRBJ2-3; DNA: TGTGCCAGCAGCCAATATGGGACTATCAGGACAGATACGCAGTATTTT; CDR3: CASSQYGTIRTDTQYF
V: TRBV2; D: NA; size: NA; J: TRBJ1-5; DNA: TGTGCCAGCAGTGACGGAGGGCGCGGCAATCAGCCCCAGCATTTT; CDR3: CASSDGGRGNQPQHF
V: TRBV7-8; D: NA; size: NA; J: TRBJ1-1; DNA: TGTGCCAGCAGCCGAATAAACACTGAAGCTTTCTTT; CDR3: CASSRINTEAFF
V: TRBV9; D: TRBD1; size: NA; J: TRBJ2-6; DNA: TGTGCCAGCAGCGTAGGGGGACAGGGGGCGCTTGGGGCCAACGTCCTGACTTTC; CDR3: CASSVGGQGALGANVLTF
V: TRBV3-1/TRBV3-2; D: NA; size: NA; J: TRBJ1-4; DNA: TGTGCCAGCAGCCTCAGGGGTTCTATTGAAAAACTGTTTTTT; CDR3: CASSLRGSIEKLFF
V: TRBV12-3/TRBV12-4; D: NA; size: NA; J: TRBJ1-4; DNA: TGTGCCAGCAGGTGGGATGAAAAACTGTTTTTT; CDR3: CASRWDEKLFF
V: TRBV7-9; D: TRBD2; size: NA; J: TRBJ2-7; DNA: TGTGCCAGCAGCTTAGGAGCGGGGGTTCTATTTACCTACGAGCAGTACTTC; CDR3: CASSLGAGVLFTYEQYF
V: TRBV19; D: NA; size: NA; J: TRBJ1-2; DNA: TGTGCCAGTAGTATAGATCTACCCAGGGTGCACTATGGCTACACCTTC; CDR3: CASSIDLPRVHYGYTF
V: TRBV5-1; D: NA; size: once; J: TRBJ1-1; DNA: TGCGCCAGCAGCGCAACACAGGGTGTTGGCACTGAAGCTTTCTTT; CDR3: CASSATQGVGTEAFF
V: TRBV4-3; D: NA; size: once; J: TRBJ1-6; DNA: TGCGCCAGCAGCCAAGCTCCCTTAGCGGGGTTCGACCCCTATAATTCACCCCTCCACTTT; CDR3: CASSQAPLAGFDPYNSPLHF
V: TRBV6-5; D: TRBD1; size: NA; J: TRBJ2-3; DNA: TGTGCCAGCAGTTACTCCAGGGGGCAGACAGATACGCAGTATTTT; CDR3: CASSYSRGQTDTQYF
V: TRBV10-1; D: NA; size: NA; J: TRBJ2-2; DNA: TGCGCCAGCAGTGACTGGGGGGAGAACACCGGGGAGCTGTTTTTT; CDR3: CASSDWGENTGELFF
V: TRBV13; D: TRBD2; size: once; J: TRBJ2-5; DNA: TGTGCCAGCAGCTTTCTAGCGGTTCCGGAGACCCAGTACTTC; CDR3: CASSFLAVPETQYF
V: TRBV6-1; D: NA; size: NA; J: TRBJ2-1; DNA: TGTGCCAGCAGTGGGCTAGCGTCGAGCTCCTACAATGAGCAGTTCTTC; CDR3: CASSGLASSSYNEQFF
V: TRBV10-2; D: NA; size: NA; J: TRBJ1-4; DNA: TGCGCCAGCAGTGAGTCATTCGGAACTAATGAAAAACTGTTTTTT; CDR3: CASSESFGTNEKLFF
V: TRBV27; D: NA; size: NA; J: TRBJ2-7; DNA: TGTGCCAGCAGTTTAGGCCGGAGTGGAGAGCAGTACTTC; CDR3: CASSLGRSGEQYF
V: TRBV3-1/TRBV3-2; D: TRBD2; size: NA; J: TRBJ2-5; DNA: TGTGCCAGCAGCCTTAGGGAGGGCCAAAGGGAGACCCAGTACTTC; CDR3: CASSLREGQRETQYF
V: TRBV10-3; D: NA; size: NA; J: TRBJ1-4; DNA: TGTGCCACCTCCCGACAGACAGCTAATGAAAAACTGTTTTTT; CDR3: CATSRQTANEKLFF
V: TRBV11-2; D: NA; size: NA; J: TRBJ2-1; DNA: TGTGCCAGCAGCCCCGAGGAGTTATTATGGGAGCAGTTCTTC; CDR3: CASSPEELLWEQFF
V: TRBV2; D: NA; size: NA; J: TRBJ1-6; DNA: TGTGCCAGCAGTGAACCGTGGCACACAGCAAATTCACCCCTCCACTTT; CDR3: CASSEPWHTANSPLHF
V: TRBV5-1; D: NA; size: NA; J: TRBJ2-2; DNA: TGCGCCAGCAGCTTGGTCGCACAGGGAGCAACCGGGGAGCTGTTTTTT; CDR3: CASSLVAQGATGELFF
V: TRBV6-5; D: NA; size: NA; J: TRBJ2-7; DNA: TGTGCCAGCAGTTACACCGCAGGGGCCCCCAGGTACTTC; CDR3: CASSYTAGAPRYF
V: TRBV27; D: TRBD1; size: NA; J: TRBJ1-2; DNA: TGTGCCAGCGGACCACAGGGGGTGGGTTATGGCTACACCTTC; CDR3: CASGPQGVGYGYTF
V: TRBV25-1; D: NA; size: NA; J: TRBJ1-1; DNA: TGTGCCAGCAGTGGGAGCAGGGTGATGAACACTGAAGCTTTCTTT; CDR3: CASSGSRVMNTEAFF
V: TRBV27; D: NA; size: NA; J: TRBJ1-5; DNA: TGTGCCAGGGTTGGACCCCACCTACCCAATCAGCCCCAGCATTTT; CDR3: CARVGPHLPNQPQHF
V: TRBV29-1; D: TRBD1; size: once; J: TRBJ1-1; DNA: TGCAGCGTTTCCCGACAGGGGGCGAGTCGGGACGGAGAAGCTTTCTTT; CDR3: CSVSRQGASRDGEAFF
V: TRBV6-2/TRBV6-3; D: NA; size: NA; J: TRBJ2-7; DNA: TGTGCCAGCAGCTCCGATACTGCGGGCGAGCAGTACTTC; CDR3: CASSSDTAGEQYF
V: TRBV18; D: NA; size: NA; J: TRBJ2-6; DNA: TGTGCCAGCTCACCACAAAGGGCCAACGTCCTGACTTTC; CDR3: CASSPQRANVLTF
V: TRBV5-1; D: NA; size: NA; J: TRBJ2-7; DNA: TGCGCCAGTAGGCCATCGACAGCAGCCGACGAGCAGTACTTC; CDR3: CASRPSTAADEQYF
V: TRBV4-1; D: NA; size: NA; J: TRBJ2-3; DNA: TGCGCCAGCAGGGCGAGGGGGGCTATGGCAGATACGCAGTATTTT; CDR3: CASRARGAMADTQYF
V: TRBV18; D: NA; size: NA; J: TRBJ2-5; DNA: TGTGCCAGCTCACCACTTGGAGGACACGCACTTGGACTCCAAGAGACCCAGTACTTC; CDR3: CASSPLGGHALGLQETQYF
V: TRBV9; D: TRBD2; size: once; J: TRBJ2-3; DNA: TGTGCCAGCGGACCTCGCGGGGGGGGAGGCACAGATACGCAGTATTTT; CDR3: CASGPRGGGGTDTQYF
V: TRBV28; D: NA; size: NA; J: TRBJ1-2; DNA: TGTGCCAGCAGTCCTGGTAATGGCTACACCTTC; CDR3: CASSPGNGYTF
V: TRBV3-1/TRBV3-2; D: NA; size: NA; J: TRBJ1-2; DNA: TGTGCCAGCAGCAACCCCGGGGGCGCTAACTATGGCTACACCTTC; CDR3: CASSNPGGANYGYTF
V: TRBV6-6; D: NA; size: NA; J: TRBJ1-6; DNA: TGTGCCAGTGGACCCAATTCACCCCTCCACTTT; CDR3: CASGPNSPLHF
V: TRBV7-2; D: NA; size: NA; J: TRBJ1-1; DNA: TGTGCCAGCAGCTATTCCTTGGGGGGACTTATGAACACTGAAGCTTTCTTT; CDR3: CASSYSLGGLMNTEAFF
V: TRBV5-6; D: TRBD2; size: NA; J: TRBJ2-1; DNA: TGTGCCAGCAGCTTGCCGTTTAGCGGGGCTTATGAGCAGTTCTTC; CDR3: CASSLPFSGAYEQFF
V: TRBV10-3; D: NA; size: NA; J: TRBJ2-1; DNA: TGTGCCATCAGTGAGTCGGGACAAAACTACAATGAGCAGTTCTTC; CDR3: CAISESGQNYNEQFF
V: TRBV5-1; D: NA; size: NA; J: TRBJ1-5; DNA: TGCGCCAGCAGCTTGTATGGGCAGGCAAATCAGCCCCAGCATTTT; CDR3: CASSLYGQANQPQHF
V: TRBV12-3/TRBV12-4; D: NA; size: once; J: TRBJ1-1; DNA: TGTGCCAGCAGTTTAAGTCAGGGGCTTGAAGCTTTCTTT; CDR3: CASSLSQGLEAFF
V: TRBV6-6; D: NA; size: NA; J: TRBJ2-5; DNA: TGTGCCAGCAGTCGAGGGTACCAAGAGACCCAGTACTTC; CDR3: CASSRGYQETQYF
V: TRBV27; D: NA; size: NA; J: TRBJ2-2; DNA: TGTGCCAGCAGTCTGCTCGGACTCGGAACCGGGGAGCTGTTTTTT; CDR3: CASSLLGLGTGELFF
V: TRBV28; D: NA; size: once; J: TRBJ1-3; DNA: TGTGCCAGCAGTTTGGTAAGAGTACCTCGCTCTGGAAACACCATATATTTT; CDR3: CASSLVRVPRSGNTIYF
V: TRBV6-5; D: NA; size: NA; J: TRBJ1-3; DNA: TGTGCCAGCAGGCCCGGCGCCGGAAACACCATATATTTT; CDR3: CASRPGAGNTIYF
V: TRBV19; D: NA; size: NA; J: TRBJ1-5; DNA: TGTGCCAGTACAAACAGGCCTAATAGCAATCAGCCCCAGCATTTT; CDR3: CASTNRPNSNQPQHF